The source of this T cell receptor beta chain is a study of blood T cell repertoires in COVID-19. In the authors' methods: From reference gene primer amplification, estimates of nucleated cell counts were derived. Measured with immunoSEQ multiplex PCR; TCRdb has only the in-frame clones, and not every one. That table is the source of V, J and clone size, and D and trimming were worked out from the DNA. The sample carries roughly 140,000 clones, approximately 90% recorded once. Trimming removed 6 bases from V and 7 bases from J; junction bases left unmatched: 12. The CDR3 runs to 16 residues. The germline CDR1 and CDR2 sequences are SEHNR and FQNEAQ (reference sequence).

The receptor was isolated from a woman in her seventies with acute or convalescent COVID-19. V and J are TRBV7-9 and TRBJ1-2; 12 positions agree with TRBD1. Sequencing input: peripheral blood. The CDR3 here is CASRAEGDRGRRGYTF. For the CDR3, the DNA is TGTGCCAGCAGGGCAGAGGGGGACAGGGGGCGACGTGGCTACACCTTC.